This T cell receptor beta chain was identified during a study of T-cell reconstitution after alpha-beta-depleted transplantation in children. Germline trimming cut 0 bases from V and 5 bases from J; bases unmatched to any gene: 7. CDR1 and CDR2 from the germline V gene are SGDLS and YYNGEE. The CDR3 has 15 amino acids. Preparation of the TCRbeta library was carried out with unique molecular identifiers. TCRdb reprocessed the PCR reads with MiXCR, giving one entry per CDR3 protein. The data hold a few hundred thousand distinct CDR3 sequences, with almost 10% observed a single time. The source was PBMCs from the stem cell graft donor, collected from the stem cell graft. This receptor was identified in a human donor who donated a stem cell graft to a child with SCID. The chain joins TRBV9 to TRBJ2-5; 7 bases agree with TRBD1. CDR3 in amino acids: CASSVDGPTGETQYF. CDR3 nucleotide sequence: TGTGCCAGCAGCGTAGATGGACCGACAGGGGAGACCCAGTACTTC. The full variable domain, with the rest looked up from reference TRBV9 and TRBJ2-5, is DSGVTQTPKHLITATGQRVTLRCSPRSGDLSVYWYQQSLDQGLQFLIQYYNGEERAKGNILERFSAQQFPDLHSELNLSSLELGDSALYFCASSVDGPTGETQYFGPGTRLLVL.